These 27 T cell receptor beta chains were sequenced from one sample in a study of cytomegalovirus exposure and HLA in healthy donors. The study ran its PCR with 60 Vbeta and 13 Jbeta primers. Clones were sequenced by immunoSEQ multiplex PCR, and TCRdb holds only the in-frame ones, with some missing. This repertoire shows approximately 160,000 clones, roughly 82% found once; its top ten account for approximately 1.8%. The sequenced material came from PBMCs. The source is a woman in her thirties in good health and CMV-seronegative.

The CDR3 sequence: CAISSGTAENTEAFF. Written as DNA, the CDR3 is TGTGCCATCAGTTCCGGGACAGCTGAGAACACTGAAGCTTTCTTT. The gene calls are TRBV10-3 and TRBJ1-1; 7 nucleotides agree with TRBD1. The CDR3 has 15 residues. From germline, CDR1 is ENHRY and CDR2 SYGVKD. The ends lost 5 bases at V and 1 base at J; junction bases unmatched: 7.

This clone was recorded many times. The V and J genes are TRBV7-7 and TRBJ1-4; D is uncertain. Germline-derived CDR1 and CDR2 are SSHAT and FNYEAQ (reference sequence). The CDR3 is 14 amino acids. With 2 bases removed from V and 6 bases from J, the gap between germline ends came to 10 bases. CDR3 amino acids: CASSLTRTHEKLFF. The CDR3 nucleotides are TGTGCCAGCAGCTTAACCAGAACCCATGAAAAACTGTTTTTT.

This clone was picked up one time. In DNA form, the CDR3 reads TGTGCCAGCAGACAGGGTTACAATCAGCCCCAGCATTTT. It codes for CASRQGYNQPQHF. This chain uses TRBV6-5 with TRBJ1-5, with D possibly matching TRBD1 (6 bases). V dropped 6 bases and J dropped 3 bases, with 9 bases sitting between them. The CDR3 has 13 residues. Germline loops: CDR1 MNHEY, CDR2 SVGAGI.

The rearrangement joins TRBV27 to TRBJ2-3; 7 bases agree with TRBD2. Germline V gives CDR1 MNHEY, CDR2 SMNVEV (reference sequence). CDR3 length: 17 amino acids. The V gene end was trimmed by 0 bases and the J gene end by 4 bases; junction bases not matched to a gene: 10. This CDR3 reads CASSLSEYTGGSDTQYF. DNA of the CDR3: TGTGCCAGCAGTTTATCCGAATATACGGGAGGTTCAGATACGCAGTATTTT.

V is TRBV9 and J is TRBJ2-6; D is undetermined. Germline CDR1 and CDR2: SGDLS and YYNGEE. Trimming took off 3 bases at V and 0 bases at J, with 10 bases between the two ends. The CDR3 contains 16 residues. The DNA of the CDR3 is TGTGCCAGCAGCGCACGATACAACTCTGGGGCCAACGTCCTGACTTTC. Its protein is CASSARYNSGANVLTF.

The chain's CDR3 is CASSSRTSGSADTQYF. Written as DNA, the CDR3 is TGTGCCAGCTCATCGCGGACTAGCGGGAGCGCAGATACGCAGTATTTT. The chain combines TRBV18 with TRBJ2-3; 13 bases fit TRBD2. Germline V lookup: CDR1 KGHSH, CDR2 LQKENI. Trimming at V came to 5 bases and at J to 4 bases, leaving 6 bases not matched to a gene. The CDR3 sequence is 16 residues long.

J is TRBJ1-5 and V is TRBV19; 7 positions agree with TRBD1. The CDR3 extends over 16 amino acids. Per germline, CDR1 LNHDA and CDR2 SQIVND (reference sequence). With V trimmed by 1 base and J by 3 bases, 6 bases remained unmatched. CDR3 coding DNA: TGTGCCAGTAGTATAGGTGTCAGGGGGTACAATCAGCCCCAGCATTTT. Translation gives CASSIGVRGYNQPQHF.

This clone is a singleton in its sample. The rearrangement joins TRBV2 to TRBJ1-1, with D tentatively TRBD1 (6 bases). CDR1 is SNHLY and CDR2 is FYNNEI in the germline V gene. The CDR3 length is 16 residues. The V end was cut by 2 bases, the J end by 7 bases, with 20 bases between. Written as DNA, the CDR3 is TGTGCCAGCAGTGAACGCTCGTGGAACAGGGCGGTTGAAGCTTTCTTT. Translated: CASSERSWNRAVEAFF.

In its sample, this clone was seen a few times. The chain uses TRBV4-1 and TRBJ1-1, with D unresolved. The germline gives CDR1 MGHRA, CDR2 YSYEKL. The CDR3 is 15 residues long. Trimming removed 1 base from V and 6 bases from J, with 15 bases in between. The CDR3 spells CASSQVSSENAEAFF. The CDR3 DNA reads TGCGCCAGCAGCCAAGTAAGCAGCGAAAATGCTGAAGCTTTCTTT.

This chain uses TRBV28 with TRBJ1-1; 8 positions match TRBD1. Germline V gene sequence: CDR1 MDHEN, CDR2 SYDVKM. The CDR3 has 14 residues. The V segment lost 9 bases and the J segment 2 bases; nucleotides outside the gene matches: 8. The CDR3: CASLTPGGNTEAFF. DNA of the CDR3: TGTGCCAGTCTAACCCCAGGGGGCAACACTGAAGCTTTCTTT.

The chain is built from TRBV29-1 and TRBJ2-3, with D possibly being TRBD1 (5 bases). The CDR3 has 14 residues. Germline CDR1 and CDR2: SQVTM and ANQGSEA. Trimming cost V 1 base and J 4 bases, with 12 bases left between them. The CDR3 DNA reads TGCAGCGTTGAAGGGCAGGGTGGGTCAGATACGCAGTATTTT. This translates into CSVEGQGGSDTQYF.

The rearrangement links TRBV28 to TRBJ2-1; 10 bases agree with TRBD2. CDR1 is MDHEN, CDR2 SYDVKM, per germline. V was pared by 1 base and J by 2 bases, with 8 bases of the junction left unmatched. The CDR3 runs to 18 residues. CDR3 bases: TGTGCCAGCAGTTTATTAGACACTAGCGGGACTCCCTACAATGAGCAGTTCTTC. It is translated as CASSLLDTSGTPYNEQFF. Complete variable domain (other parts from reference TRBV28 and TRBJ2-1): DVKVTQSSRYLVKRTGEKVFLECVQDMDHENMFWYRQDPGLGLRLIYFSYDVKMKEKGDIPEGYSVSREKKERFSLILESASTNQTSMYLCASSLLDTSGTPYNEQFFGPGTRLTVL.

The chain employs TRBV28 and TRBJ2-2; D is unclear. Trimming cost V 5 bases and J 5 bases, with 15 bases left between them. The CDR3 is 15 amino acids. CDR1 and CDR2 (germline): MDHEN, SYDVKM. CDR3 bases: TGTGCCAGCAGTGCCTTAACAGTTGAAACCGGGGAGCTGTTTTTT. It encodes CASSALTVETGELFF.

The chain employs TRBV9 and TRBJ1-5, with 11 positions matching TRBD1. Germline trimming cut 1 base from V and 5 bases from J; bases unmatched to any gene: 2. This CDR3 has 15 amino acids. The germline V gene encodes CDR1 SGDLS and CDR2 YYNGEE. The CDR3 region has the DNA TGTGCCAGCAGCGTAAGGGACAGGGGGTATCAGCCCCAGCATTTT. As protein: CASSVRDRGYQPQHF.

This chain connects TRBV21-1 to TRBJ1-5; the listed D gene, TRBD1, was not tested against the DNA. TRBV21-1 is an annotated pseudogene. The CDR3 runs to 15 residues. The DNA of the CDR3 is TGTGCCAGCAGCCTTCGACAGGGGGCCCATCAGCCCCAGCATTTT. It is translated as CASSLRQGAHQPQHF.

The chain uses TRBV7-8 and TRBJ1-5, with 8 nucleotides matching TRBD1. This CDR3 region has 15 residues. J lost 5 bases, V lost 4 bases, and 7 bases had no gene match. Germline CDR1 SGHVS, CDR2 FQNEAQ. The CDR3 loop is CASSWIRGRDQPQHF. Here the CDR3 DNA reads TGTGCCAGCAGCTGGATCAGGGGGCGCGATCAGCCCCAGCATTTT.

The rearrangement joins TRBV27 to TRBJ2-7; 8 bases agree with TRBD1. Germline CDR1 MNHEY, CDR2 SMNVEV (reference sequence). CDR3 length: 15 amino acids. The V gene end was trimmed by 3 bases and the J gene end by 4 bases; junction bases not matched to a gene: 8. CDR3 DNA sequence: TGTGCCAGCAGTTTCCAAGGACAGGGATGGTACGAGCAGTACTTC. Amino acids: CASSFQGQGWYEQYF.

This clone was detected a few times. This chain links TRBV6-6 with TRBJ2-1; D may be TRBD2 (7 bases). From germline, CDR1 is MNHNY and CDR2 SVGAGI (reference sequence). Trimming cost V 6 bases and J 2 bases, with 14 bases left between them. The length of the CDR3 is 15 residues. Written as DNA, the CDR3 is TGTGCCAGCAGACCCCGGGGGGCCACCTACAATGAGCAGTTCTTC. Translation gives CASRPRGATYNEQFF.

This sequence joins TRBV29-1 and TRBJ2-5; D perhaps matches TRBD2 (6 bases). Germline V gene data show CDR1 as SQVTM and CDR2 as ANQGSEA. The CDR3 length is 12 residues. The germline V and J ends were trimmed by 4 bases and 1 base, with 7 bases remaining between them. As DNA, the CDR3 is TGCAGCGTTGTTAGCGGCCAAGAGACCCAGTACTTC. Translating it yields CSVVSGQETQYF.

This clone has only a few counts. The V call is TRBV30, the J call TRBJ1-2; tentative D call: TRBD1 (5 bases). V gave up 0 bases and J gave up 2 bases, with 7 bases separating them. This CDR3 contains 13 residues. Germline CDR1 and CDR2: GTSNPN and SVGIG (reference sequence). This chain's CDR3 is CAWSVQVNYGYTF. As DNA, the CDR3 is TGTGCCTGGAGTGTACAGGTGAACTATGGCTACACCTTC. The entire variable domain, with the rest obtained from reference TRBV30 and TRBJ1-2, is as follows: SQTIHQWPATLVQPVGSPLSLECTVEGTSNPNLYWYRQAAGRGLQLLFYSVGIGQISSEVPQNLSASRPQDRQFILSSKKLLLSDSGFYLCAWSVQVNYGYTFGSGTRLTVV.

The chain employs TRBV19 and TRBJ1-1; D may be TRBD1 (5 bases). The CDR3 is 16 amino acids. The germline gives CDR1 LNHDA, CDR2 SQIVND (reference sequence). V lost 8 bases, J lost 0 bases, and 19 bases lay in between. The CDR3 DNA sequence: TGTGCCAGTCGACCTACGGGGACTGTCATGAACACTGAAGCTTTCTTT. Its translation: CASRPTGTVMNTEAFF. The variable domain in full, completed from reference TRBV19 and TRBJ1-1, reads DGGITQSPKYLFRKEGQNVTLSCEQNLNHDAMYWYRQDPGQGLRLIYYSQIVNDFQKGDIAEGYSVSREKKESFPLTVTSAQKNPTAFYLCASRPTGTVMNTEAFFGQGTRLTVV.

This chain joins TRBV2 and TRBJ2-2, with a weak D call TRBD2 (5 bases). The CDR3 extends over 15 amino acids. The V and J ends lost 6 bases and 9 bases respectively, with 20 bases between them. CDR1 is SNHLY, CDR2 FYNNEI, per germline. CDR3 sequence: CASRTTGRDYRELFF. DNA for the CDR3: TGTGCCAGCAGAACGACGGGAAGGGATTACCGGGAGCTGTTTTTT.

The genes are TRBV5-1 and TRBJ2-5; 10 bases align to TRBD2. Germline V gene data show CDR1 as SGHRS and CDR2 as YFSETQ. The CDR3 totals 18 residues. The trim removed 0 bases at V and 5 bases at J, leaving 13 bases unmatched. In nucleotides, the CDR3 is TGCGCCAGCAGCTTGGATAGTCCTGCTAGCGGGGGAGGCGAGACCCAGTACTTC. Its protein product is CASSLDSPASGGGETQYF.

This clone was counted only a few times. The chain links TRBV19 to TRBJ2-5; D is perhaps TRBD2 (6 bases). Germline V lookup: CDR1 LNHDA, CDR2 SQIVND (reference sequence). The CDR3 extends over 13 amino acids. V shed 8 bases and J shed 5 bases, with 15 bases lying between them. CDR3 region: CASEGGGLETQYF. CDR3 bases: TGTGCCAGTGAGGGTGGAGGGCTGGAGACCCAGTACTTC.

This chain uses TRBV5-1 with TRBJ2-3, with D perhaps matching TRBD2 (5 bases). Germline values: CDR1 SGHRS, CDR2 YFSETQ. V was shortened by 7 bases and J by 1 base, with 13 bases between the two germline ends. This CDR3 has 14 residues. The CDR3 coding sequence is TGCGCCAGCTACTTAGGGAGTGGCACAGATACGCAGTATTTT. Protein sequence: CASYLGSGTDTQYF. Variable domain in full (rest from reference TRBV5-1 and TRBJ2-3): KAGVTQTPRYLIKTRGQQVTLSCSPISGHRSVSWYQQTPGQGLQFLFEYFSETQRNKGNFPGRFSGRQFSNSRSEMNVSTLELGDSALYLCASYLGSGTDTQYFGPGTRLTVL.

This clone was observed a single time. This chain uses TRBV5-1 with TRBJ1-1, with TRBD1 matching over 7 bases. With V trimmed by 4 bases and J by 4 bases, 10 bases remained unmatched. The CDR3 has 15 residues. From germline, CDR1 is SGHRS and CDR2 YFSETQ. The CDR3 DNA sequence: TGCGCCAGCAGCCTGACAGGGATGACGGGCACTGAAGCTTTCTTT. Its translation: CASSLTGMTGTEAFF.

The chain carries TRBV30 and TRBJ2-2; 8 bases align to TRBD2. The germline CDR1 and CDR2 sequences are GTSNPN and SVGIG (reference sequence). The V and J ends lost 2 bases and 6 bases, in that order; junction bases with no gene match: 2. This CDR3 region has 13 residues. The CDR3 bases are TGTGCCTGGAGTACGGGAGGGCCCGGGGAGCTGTTTTTT. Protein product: CAWSTGGPGELFF.